A single sample is the source of the 26 T cell receptor beta chains below, sequenced in a study of PD-1 blockade in classical Hodgkin lymphoma (dated by TCRdb to 2020 to 2022). Library prep was done by the immunoSEQ multiplex PCR assay. This is the immuneACCESS table as TCRdb keeps it, with only in-frame sequences that have V and J called. A part of the clones is gone; compared with another copy, unresolved V genes explain less than half, and the rest is unexplained. Counted in this sample were about 27,000 clones; around 84% of them appeared once. In total, the top ten clones hold 30% to 45% of the sample. The time point label, read with the paper, signifies: cycle 2 day 1 (C2D1) of nivolumab. Relapse after autologous stem cell transplantation had occurred in all trial patients, and cohorts A, B and C were distinguished by prior brentuximab vedotin exposure. Sequencing was performed on peripheral blood mononuclear cells (PBMCs), taken before the second cycle of nivolumab. These receptors originate from a human donor with classical Hodgkin lymphoma.

V usage is TRBV4-3 and J usage is TRBJ1-1, with a weak D call TRBD1 (5 bases). This CDR3 is 13 amino acids long. Trimming took off 0 bases at V and 11 bases at J, with 13 bases between the two ends. CDR1 and CDR2 from the germline V gene are LGHNA and YSLEER. CDR3 sequence (DNA): TGCGCCAGCAGCCAAGATCAAGGGGCAGCCGCTTTCTTT. Its protein product is CASSQDQGAAAFF.

V usage is TRBV6-5 and J usage is TRBJ2-1; D call uncertain. Trimming cost V 3 bases and J 8 bases, with 8 bases left between them. In germline, CDR1 is MNHEY, CDR2 SVGAGI. The CDR3 loop spans 12 amino acids. Written as DNA, the CDR3 is TGTGCCAGCAGTTATCCCCGGGATGAGCAGTTCTTC. Encoded protein: CASSYPRDEQFF.

This clone was seen more than once but under ten times. The chain links TRBV19 to TRBJ1-1; 12 bases align to TRBD1. CDR1 is LNHDA, CDR2 SQIVND, per germline (reference sequence). V was clipped by 3 bases and J by 8 bases; unmatched bases: 4. The CDR3 spans 14 residues. The CDR3 spells CASSIGDRGREAFF. The DNA of the CDR3 is TGTGCCAGTAGTATCGGGGACAGGGGGCGAGAAGCTTTCTTT. Drawing the rest from reference TRBV19 and TRBJ1-1, the complete variable domain is DGGITQSPKYLFRKEGQNVTLSCEQNLNHDAMYWYRQDPGQGLRLIYYSQIVNDFQKGDIAEGYSVSREKKESFPLTVTSAQKNPTAFYLCASSIGDRGREAFFGQGTRLTVV.

The genes are TRBV7-2 and TRBJ1-2; no firm D call. CDR3 length equals 13 residues. Between the trimmed V and J ends, which lost 2 bases and 4 bases, there was a span of 8 bases. Germline loops: CDR1 SGHTA, CDR2 FQGNSA. This chain's CDR3 is CASSLPWAYGYTF. CDR3 coding DNA: TGTGCCAGCAGCTTACCTTGGGCCTATGGCTACACCTTC.

In DNA, the CDR3 is TGTGCCAGCACACAAAGCGGGGGGATCCAGCCCCAGCATTTT. It yields the protein CASTQSGGIQPQHF. V is TRBV5-5 and J is TRBJ1-5, with D tentatively TRBD1 (5 bases). V lost 6 bases, J lost 7 bases, and 17 bases lay in between. Looked up from germline, CDR1 is SGHKS and CDR2 is YYEKEE (reference sequence). The CDR3 loop spans 14 amino acids.

V usage is TRBV27 and J usage is TRBJ2-7, with 7 bases that match TRBD1. With 3 bases clipped from V and 2 bases from J, the junction kept 4 bases outside the gene matches. The CDR3 runs to 14 residues. Germline V gene data show CDR1 as MNHEY and CDR2 as SMNVEV (reference sequence). CDR3 DNA: TGTGCCAGCAGTTTGGACAGGAATACCTACGAGCAGTACTTC. Its protein product is CASSLDRNTYEQYF.

This chain links TRBV9 with TRBJ2-5; TRBD2 matches 14 bases. Germline-derived CDR1 and CDR2 are SGDLS and YYNGEE. V was pared by 4 bases and J by 2 bases, with 4 bases of the junction left unmatched. There are 16 residues in the CDR3. CDR3 region: CASSQRTSGGQETQYF. The CDR3 region has the DNA TGTGCCAGCAGCCAAAGGACTAGCGGGGGGCAAGAGACCCAGTACTTC.

The genes are TRBV7-6 and TRBJ1-3; TRBD1 is a possible D gene (5 bases). Trimming took off 1 base at V and 2 bases at J, with 9 bases between the two ends. Germline assignment: CDR1 SGHVS and CDR2 FNYEAQ. This CDR3 is 15 amino acids long. CDR3 loop: CASSLDGGTGNTIYF. DNA of the CDR3: TGTGCCAGCAGCTTAGACGGGGGAACTGGAAACACCATATATTTT.

The chain couples TRBV2 to TRBJ2-4; the D gene could be TRBD1 or TRBD2 (6 bases each). The germline V gene has CDR1 SNHLY and CDR2 FYNNEI. V was pared by 4 bases and J by 2 bases, with 12 bases between. This CDR3 comprises 15 residues. Written as DNA, the CDR3 is TGTGCCAGCAGTGTAGTGGGGGGCCCCAAAAACATTCAGTACTTC. Translated: CASSVVGGPKNIQYF. The full variable domain, with the rest looked up from reference TRBV2 and TRBJ2-4, is EPEVTQTPSHQVTQMGQEVILRCVPISNHLYFYWYRQILGQKVEFLVSFYNNEISEKSEIFDDQFSVERPDGSNFTLKIRSTKLEDSAMYFCASSVVGGPKNIQYFGAGTRLSVL.

J is TRBJ2-3 and V is TRBV4-2; the D is unclear. Germline V gene data show CDR1 as LGHNA and CDR2 as YNFKEQ. This CDR3 has 15 residues. V shed 4 bases and J shed 0 bases, with 11 bases lying between them. The CDR3 sequence is CASSPELESTDTQYF. For the CDR3, the DNA is TGTGCCAGCAGCCCCGAGCTCGAGAGCACAGATACGCAGTATTTT.

The chain has TRBV6-5 and TRBJ2-3; the D gene is possibly TRBD2 (6 bases). This CDR3 is built from 14 residues. Germline V lookup: CDR1 MNHEY, CDR2 SVGAGI. V lost 5 bases and J lost 1, with 10 bases in between. CDR3 in amino acids: CASSGTYRTDTQYF. CDR3 DNA: TGTGCCAGCAGTGGGACTTACCGCACAGATACGCAGTATTTT.

Only a few counts were recorded for this clone. The rearrangement joins TRBV2 to TRBJ1-1; no definite D call. The CDR3 is 11 amino acids. The germline V and J ends were trimmed by 3 bases and 10 bases, with 9 bases remaining between them. Germline V gene sequence: CDR1 SNHLY, CDR2 FYNNEI. The CDR3 nucleotides read TGTGCCAGCAGTGAGAGTGAAGGAGCTTTCTTT. The encoded protein is CASSESEGAFF.

The chain couples TRBV4-1 to TRBJ1-1, with 8 bases aligning to TRBD1. The ends lost 4 bases at V and 6 bases at J; junction bases unmatched: 10. CDR1 and CDR2 (germline): MGHRA, YSYEKL. This CDR3 is 15 amino acids long. CDR3 protein: CASSLDAGGFSEAFF. As DNA, the CDR3 is TGCGCCAGCAGCCTCGACGCAGGGGGCTTTTCTGAAGCTTTCTTT.

The chain recombines TRBV29-1 with TRBJ2-4, with TRBD1 as a possible D gene (6 bases). From germline, CDR1 is SQVTM and CDR2 ANQGSEA. Trimming cost V 1 base and J 3 bases, with 13 bases left between them. This CDR3 contains 15 residues. Here the CDR3 DNA reads TGCAGCGTTGAAGTGCAGCCAGGGGACAAAAACATTCAGTACTTC. It encodes CSVEVQPGDKNIQYF.

V is TRBV29-1 and J is TRBJ1-4; weak D call: TRBD1 (6 bases). The CDR3 is 12 amino acids. CDR1 SQVTM and CDR2 ANQGSEA come from the germline V gene. Trimming pared 5 bases from V and 7 bases from J, leaving 11 bases between. CDR3 DNA sequence: TGCAGCGTTCGACAGGACTTTGAAAAACTGTTTTTT. Amino acid sequence: CSVRQDFEKLFF.

This clone showed up just once. The chain couples TRBV29-1 to TRBJ1-4; TRBD1 is a possible D gene (6 bases). Germline V gene lookup returns CDR1 SQVTM and CDR2 ANQGSEA. The CDR3 is made up of 14 amino acids. Trimming cost V 6 bases and J 8 bases, with 19 bases left between them. This CDR3 is CSVELTGGGEKLFF. The CDR3 DNA follows: TGCAGCGTGGAACTGACAGGTGGGGGGGAAAAACTGTTTTTT.

The chain is built from TRBV5-5 and TRBJ2-1; TRBD1 is a possible D gene (6 bases). The germline V and J ends were trimmed by 6 bases and 2 bases, with 12 bases remaining between them. The CDR3 loop spans 14 amino acids. CDR1 and CDR2 from the germline V gene are SGHKS and YYEKEE (reference sequence). DNA for the CDR3: TGTGCCAGCATTCGCGGACAGACCTACAATGAGCAGTTCTTC. As protein: CASIRGQTYNEQFF.

V gene TRBV18 combines with J gene TRBJ1-2; the match to TRBD1 covers 8 bases. This CDR3 is built from 15 residues. The germline CDR1 and CDR2 sequences are KGHSH and LQKENI. With V trimmed by 2 bases and J by 4 bases, 6 bases remained unmatched. The CDR3 nucleotides are TGTGCCAGCTCACCATCTACAGGGGGGGCCTATGGCTACACCTTC. Translation: CASSPSTGGAYGYTF.

The chain joins TRBV20-1 to TRBJ2-5, with D perhaps TRBD1 or TRBD2 (6 bases each). TRBJ2-7 explains the end of the DNA better; the J call may be wrong. The CDR3 runs to 11 residues. Germline V gene sequence: CDR1 DFQATT, CDR2 SNEGSKA (reference sequence). CDR3 bases: TGCAGTGCCCGGAGGGGGTACGAGCAGTACTTC. It specifies CSARRGYEQYF.

The genes are TRBV7-2 and TRBJ2-5, with 7 bases lining up with TRBD1. This CDR3 is 14 amino acids long. The V gene end was trimmed by 5 bases and the J gene end by 3 bases; junction bases not matched to a gene: 6. Germline V gene sequence: CDR1 SGHTA, CDR2 FQGNSA. The CDR3 spells CASSPWGTEETQYF. Written as DNA, the CDR3 is TGTGCCAGCAGCCCCTGGGGGACAGAAGAGACCCAGTACTTC.

The sample holds one count of this clone. The chain combines TRBV6-6 with TRBJ1-1; D not certain. Germline CDR1 MNHNY, CDR2 SVGAGI (reference sequence). V was cut by 0 bases and J by 3 bases, with 11 bases left in between. This CDR3 spans 15 amino acids. CDR3 region: CASSYSLVSDTEAFF. CDR3 coding DNA: TGTGCCAGCAGTTACTCTTTGGTATCAGACACTGAAGCTTTCTTT.

As regards this clone: The identical CDR3 is also encoded by other nucleotide sequences in the sample. The V and J genes are TRBV11-3 and TRBJ2-1; TRBD1 or TRBD2 may be the D gene (5 bases each). Trimming left V 0 bases short and J 2 bases short, with 8 bases between. Germline lookup yields CDR1 SGHNT and CDR2 YENEEA. The CDR3 has 15 residues. CDR3 nucleotides: TGTGCCAGCAGCTTAGAAGGGACCGCCTACAATGAGCAGTTCTTC. This encodes CASSLEGTAYNEQFF.

V and J are TRBV9 and TRBJ2-5; 9 positions agree with TRBD2. This CDR3 has 14 residues. Germline values: CDR1 SGDLS, CDR2 YYNGEE. V was pared by 0 bases and J by 9 bases, with 6 bases of the junction left unmatched. CDR3 sequence (DNA): TGTGCCAGCAGCGTAGCTAGCGGGGTCATGGCCCAGTACTTC. This sequence encodes CASSVASGVMAQYF.

The rearrangement uses TRBV4-1 and TRBJ1-1; D gene unclear. The CDR3 totals 15 residues. Germline CDR1 is MGHRA and CDR2 is YSYEKL. Trimming left V 0 bases short and J 5 bases short, with 13 bases between. The CDR3 DNA reads TGCGCCAGCAGCCAAGATCAAAGGGCGAGGACTGAAGCTTTCTTT. This sequence encodes CASSQDQRARTEAFF.

The sample holds a few counts of this clone. This sequence joins TRBV19 and TRBJ1-5; D is unresolved. Per the germline V gene, CDR1 is LNHDA and CDR2 is SQIVND (reference sequence). Trimming cost V 4 bases and J 4 bases, with 8 bases left between them. This CDR3 has 13 amino acids. CDR3: CASSNSRNQPQHF. CDR3 sequence (DNA): TGTGCCAGTAGTAATAGTAGAAATCAGCCCCAGCATTTT.

V gene TRBV6-5 combines with J gene TRBJ2-2; no reliable D call. V gave up 7 bases and J gave up 2 bases, with 11 bases separating them. CDR1 is MNHEY and CDR2 is SVGAGI in the germline V gene. The CDR3 is made up of 14 amino acids. CDR3 amino acids: CASTWLFNTGELFF. The CDR3 DNA reads TGTGCCAGCACATGGCTTTTCAACACCGGGGAGCTGTTTTTT.